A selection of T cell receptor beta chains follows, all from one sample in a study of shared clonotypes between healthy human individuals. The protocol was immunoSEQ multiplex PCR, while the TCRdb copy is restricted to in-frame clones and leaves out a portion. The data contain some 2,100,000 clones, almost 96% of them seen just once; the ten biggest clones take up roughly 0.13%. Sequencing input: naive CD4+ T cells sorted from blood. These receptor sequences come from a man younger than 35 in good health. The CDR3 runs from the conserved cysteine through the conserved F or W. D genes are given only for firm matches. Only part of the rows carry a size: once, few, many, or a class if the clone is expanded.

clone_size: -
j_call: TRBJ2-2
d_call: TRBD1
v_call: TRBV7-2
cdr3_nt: TGTGCCAGCAGCTTATTTTTAGATGCCAGGGGGCGCACCGGGGAGCTGTTTTTT
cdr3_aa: CASSLFLDARGRTGELFF

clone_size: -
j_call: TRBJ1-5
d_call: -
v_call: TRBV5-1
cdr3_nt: TGCGCCAGCAGCATTGATAGCAATCAGCCCCAGCATTTT
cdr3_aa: CASSIDSNQPQHF

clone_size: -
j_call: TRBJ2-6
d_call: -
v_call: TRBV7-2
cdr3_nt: TGTGCCAGCAGCCGCAGCATGAGACGACAAAGTCGGGCCAACGTCCTGACTTTC
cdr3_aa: CASSRSMRRQSRANVLTF

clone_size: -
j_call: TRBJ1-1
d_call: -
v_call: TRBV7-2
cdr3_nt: TGTGCCAGCAGCACGAGTCGGACAGCGAACACTGAAGCTTTCTTT
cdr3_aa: CASSTSRTANTEAFF

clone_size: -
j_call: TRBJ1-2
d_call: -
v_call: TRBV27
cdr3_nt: TGTGCCAGCAGTTTATCCCAGGGCTATGGCTACACCTTC
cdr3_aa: CASSLSQGYGYTF

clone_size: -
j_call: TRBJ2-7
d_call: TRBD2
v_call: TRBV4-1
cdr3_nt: TGCGCCAGCACCTCAAGATTCGGCGGGGGGGCCTCTCACGAGCAGTACTTC
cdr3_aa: CASTSRFGGGASHEQYF

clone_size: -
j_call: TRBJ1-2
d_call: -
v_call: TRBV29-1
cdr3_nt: TGCAGCGTAAAGCGGGGGGCTAAGGACTATGGCTACACCTTC
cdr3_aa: CSVKRGAKDYGYTF

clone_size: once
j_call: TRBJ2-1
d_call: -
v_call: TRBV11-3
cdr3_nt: TGTGCCAGCAGCTTAGATCGCCAGGAGCCCCCGTACAATGAGCAGTTCTTC
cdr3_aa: CASSLDRQEPPYNEQFF

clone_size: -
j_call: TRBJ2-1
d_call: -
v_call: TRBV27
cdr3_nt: TGTGCCAGCAGTTCAGGGGCCAGCTCCTACAATGAGCAGTTCTTC
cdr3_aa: CASSSGASSYNEQFF

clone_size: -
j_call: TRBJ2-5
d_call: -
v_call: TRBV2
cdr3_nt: TGTGCCAGCAGTGATCTCCCGGGAAGCGGAGAGACCCAGTACTTC
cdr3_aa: CASSDLPGSGETQYF